This note documents a single T cell receptor beta chain sequence. The sample comes from a study of blood T cell repertoires in COVID-19. Study in general: Specimens from acute and convalescent COVID-19 originated in the United States, Italy and Spain. T cells, B-cell-depleted T cells, or PBMCs supplied cDNA or gDNA.

Grouping used clinical history reported by participants in a survey and questionnaire. TCRdb's copy holds only in-frame clones and misses some; the assay was immunoSEQ multiplex PCR. This table has some 500,000 clones, more than 75% appearing once. The sequence was collected from a middle-aged woman who had recovered from COVID-19. The sample was PBMCs or T cells enriched from blood (not recorded which).

CDR3 amino acids: CASSPRQGISYEQYF. The CDR3 DNA sequence: TGTGCCAGCTCACCTCGACAGGGGATCTCCTACGAGCAGTACTTC. This chain connects TRBV18 to TRBJ2-7; TRBD1 matches at 8 bases. With V trimmed by 3 bases and J by 0 bases, 4 bases remained unmatched. The CDR3 has 15 residues. In germline, CDR1 is KGHSH, CDR2 LQKENI.